What follows are 31 T cell receptor beta chains derived from one specimen sequenced in a study of T cell repertoires in cytomegalovirus infection (dated by TCRdb to 2018 to 2020). These TCRs are of unknown antigen specificity. The data were produced on an Illumina HiSeq 1500. The public reads were reprocessed in TCRdb via fastp at Q25 and MiXCR, keeping in-frame beta chains. Every CDR3 protein is listed once, alongside the most common genes and DNA of its rows. This sample is represented by approximately 730,000 distinct CDR3 sequences; about 29% of them were singletons. Around 14% of the sample rests with the top ten. What this sample's treatment or condition label stands for: in vitro stimulation with specific CMV peptide epitopes to enrich CMV-specific T cells. The input for sequencing was cultured CD8+ T cells from PBMCs, taken from culture after CMV antigen stimulation. These receptors all come from a human donor in good health (CMV status not recorded). Some clones in this sample may be carry-over from other donors' samples.

The chain uses TRBV15 and TRBJ2-6; D is undetermined. V was cut by 8 bases and J by 0 bases, with 8 bases left in between. Germline lookup yields CDR1 LNHNV and CDR2 YYDKDF (reference sequence). The CDR3 has 14 amino acids. CDR3 in DNA: TGTGCCACCTCCTTGAACTCTGGGGCCAACGTCCTGACTTTC. Translation: CATSLNSGANVLTF.

The V call is TRBV6-1, the J call TRBJ1-1; weak D call: TRBD1 (6 bases). Germline V CDR1 and CDR2: MNHNS, SASEGT. This CDR3 contains 15 residues. Trimming cost V 6 bases and J 2 bases, with 16 bases left between them. CDR3 region: CASSAAGQLNTEAFF. CDR3 nucleotides: TGTGCCAGCAGCGCGGCTGGACAGTTAAACACTGAAGCTTTCTTT.

This clonotype was seen ten or more times. This chain links TRBV7-2 with TRBJ1-5; D remains ambiguous. V lost 4 bases and J 2 bases, leaving 12 bases between the germline ends. Per germline, CDR1 SGHTA and CDR2 FQGNSA. CDR3 length: 15 amino acids. The CDR3 region is CASSSPKPGNQPQHF. CDR3 coding DNA: TGTGCCAGCAGCTCCCCAAAGCCTGGCAATCAGCCCCAGCATTTT.

This clonotype was found many times. The gene calls are TRBV12-3 or TRBV12-4 and TRBJ2-1, with 7 bases identical to TRBD2. The trim removed 6 bases at V and 8 bases at J, leaving 13 bases unmatched. The CDR3 has 15 amino acids. CDR3: CASSPLGRVGHEQFF. The CDR3 DNA reads as TGTGCCAGCAGCCCACTGGGGAGGGTTGGGCATGAGCAGTTCTTC.

This clonotype came up a few times. One end of the junction fails to match germline, which may point to a read error. The J gene is TRBJ1-3, the V gene TRBV4-1, with 7 bases identical to TRBD1. CDR1 MGHRA and CDR2 YSYEKL come from the germline V gene. The CDR3 length is 16 residues. The CDR3 nucleotides are TGTGCCAGCAGCCACTCTGGGGACAGCGGTTTTGTCACCATATATTTT. It specifies CASSHSGDSGFVTIYF.

CDR3 coding DNA: TGTGCCAGCAGTCTCCGGGAAAATAATTCACCCCTCCACTTT. Protein product: CASSLRENNSPLHF. The chain combines TRBV6-5 with TRBJ1-6; D unclear. With 5 bases removed from V and 5 bases from J, the gap between germline ends came to 10 bases. The V gene's germline CDR1 is MNHEY and CDR2 SVGAGI. The CDR3 extends over 14 amino acids.

This chain links TRBV9 with TRBJ2-3, with a tentative D call TRBD2 (6 bases). Deletions cut 1 base from V and 1 base from J, with 10 bases between. The CDR3 length is 15 residues. Germline values: CDR1 SGDLS, CDR2 YYNGEE. For the CDR3, the DNA is TGTGCCAGCAGCGTAAACGGGGGAGGCACAGATACGCAGTATTTT. The encoded protein is CASSVNGGGTDTQYF. Full variable domain (missing parts from reference TRBV9 and TRBJ2-3): DSGVTQTPKHLITATGQRVTLRCSPRSGDLSVYWYQQSLDQGLQFLIQYYNGEERAKGNILERFSAQQFPDLHSELNLSSLELGDSALYFCASSVNGGGTDTQYFGPGTRLTVL.

Notes on this clonotype: At one of its ends the junction is not consistent with the germline gene, which may arise from a read error. The chain joins TRBV7-9 to TRBJ1-6; D not resolved. This CDR3 has 14 residues. Germline V gene sequence: CDR1 SEHNR, CDR2 FQNEAQ (reference sequence). Here the CDR3 DNA reads TGTGCCAGCAGCTTAACAGTGGGTAATTTACCCCTCCACTTT. This codes for CASSLTVGNLPLHF. Complete variable domain (other parts from reference TRBV7-9 and TRBJ1-6): DTGVSQNPRHKITKRGQNVTFRCDPISEHNRLYWYRQTLGQGPEFLTYFQNEAQLEKSRLLSDRFSAERPKGSFSTLEIQRTEQGDSAMYLCASSLTVGNLPLHFGNGTRLTVT.

This clonotype has only a few counts. The rearrangement links TRBV10-3 to TRBJ1-5, with TRBD1 identical over 11 bases. V shed 3 bases and J 6 bases; nucleotides not matched to a gene: 7. This CDR3 has 16 amino acids. Germline-derived CDR1 and CDR2 are ENHRY and SYGVKD. CDR3 protein: CAISEYGQGAAQPQHF. The DNA of the CDR3 is TGTGCCATCAGTGAATACGGACAGGGGGCAGCTCAGCCCCAGCATTTT.

The chain employs TRBV5-1 and TRBJ2-1; the D is unclear. V lost 1 base, J lost 4 bases, and 9 bases lay in between. The CDR3 sequence is 14 residues long. In germline, CDR1 is SGHRS, CDR2 YFSETQ. In DNA form, the CDR3 reads TGCGCCAGCAGCTTGAATTCAGATTACAATGAGCAGTTCTTC. Its protein is CASSLNSDYNEQFF.

In its sample, this clonotype was seen once. The genes are TRBV19 and TRBJ2-1, with D possibly being TRBD2 (6 bases). V was cut by 6 bases and J by 12 bases, with 18 bases left in between. Germline V CDR1 and CDR2: LNHDA, SQIVND (reference sequence). The CDR3 is 13 amino acids. CDR3 coding DNA: TGTGCCAGTAGGCCGCGGGACGGGGAGGTGCAGTTCTTC. This translates into CASRPRDGEVQFF.

This clonotype was observed many times. This rearrangement joins TRBV7-9 to TRBJ1-4; D may be TRBD1 (6 bases). V gave up 5 bases and J gave up 7 bases, with 8 bases separating them. Germline loops: CDR1 SEHNR, CDR2 FQNEAQ (reference sequence). The CDR3 is made up of 12 amino acids. As DNA, the CDR3 is TGTGCCAGCAGCCTCAGGGGTGAAAAACTGTTTTTT. Protein: CASSLRGEKLFF.

This clonotype has a handful of counts. The rearrangement links TRBV3-1 to TRBJ2-3, with no clear D. Trimming removed 1 base at V and 4 bases at J, with 12 bases between. CDR1 and CDR2 (germline): LGHDT, YNNKEL (reference sequence). The CDR3 loop spans 15 amino acids. The CDR3 bases are TGTGCCAGCAGCCAAGTCTCGGAACGCGCAGATACGCAGTATTTT. Its protein product is CASSQVSERADTQYF.

The chain employs TRBV11-2 and TRBJ2-7; D ambiguous. The CDR3 runs 15 residues. Germline loops: CDR1 SGHAT, CDR2 FQNNGV. Between the trimmed V and J ends, which lost 1 base and 3 bases, there was a span of 13 bases. CDR3 coding DNA: TGTGCCAGCAGCTTAGCCCAGAACTCTTACTACGAGCAGTACTTC. The encoded protein is CASSLAQNSYYEQYF. Filled out from reference TRBV11-2 and TRBJ2-7, the complete variable domain reads EAGVAQSPRYKIIEKRQSVAFWCNPISGHATLYWYQQILGQGPKLLIQFQNNGVVDDSQLPKDRFSAERLKGVDSTLKIQPAKLEDSAVYLCASSLAQNSYYEQYFGPGTRLTVT.

The rearrangement links TRBV5-4 to TRBJ2-4; 7 bases match TRBD1. V trimming: 4 bases; J trimming: 7 bases; junction bases outside the gene matches: 11. Germline V gene sequence: CDR1 SGHNT, CDR2 YYREEE (reference sequence). The CDR3 totals 15 residues. Here the CDR3 reads CASSQPTGDLNIQYF. CDR3 bases: TGTGCCAGCAGCCAGCCCACAGGGGATTTGAACATTCAGTACTTC.

Worth noting for this clonotype: A clone one base away is much larger, so this may be a read error. The CDR3 does not end in the conserved phenylalanine or tryptophan, so this is likely a read error. The chain has TRBV6-4 and TRBJ2-1; 8 positions agree with TRBD2. Germline CDR1 and CDR2: MRHNA and SNTAGT. Trimming took 2 bases from V and 6 from J; bases not matched to a gene: 0. The CDR3 length is 13 residues. In DNA form, the CDR3 reads TGTGCCAGCAGTGACGGGACTAGCAATGAGCAGTTCTTA. This encodes CASSDGTSNEQFL.

The J gene is TRBJ2-3, the V gene TRBV10-3, with 11 bases aligning to TRBD2. CDR3 length: 17 amino acids. V gave up 7 bases and J gave up 0 bases; unmatched junction bases: 9. Per germline, CDR1 ENHRY and CDR2 SYGVKD. The CDR3 reads CAITRSLAGGSTDTQYF. CDR3 nucleotide sequence: TGTGCCATCACGAGGTCCCTAGCGGGGGGTAGCACAGATACGCAGTATTTT.

J is TRBJ1-5 and V is TRBV27, with D perhaps matching TRBD1 (6 bases). The CDR3 has 14 residues. The V and J ends lost 2 bases and 8 bases respectively, with 13 bases between them. Germline V CDR1 and CDR2: MNHEY, SMNVEV (reference sequence). The CDR3 DNA follows: TGTGCCAGCAGTTTACGGCAGGGGAGGGAGCCCCAGCATTTT. Its protein is CASSLRQGREPQHF.

This chain connects TRBV19 to TRBJ1-4; D is perhaps TRBD1 (6 bases). The CDR3 runs 16 residues. CDR1 and CDR2 (germline): LNHDA, SQIVND (reference sequence). V was trimmed by 7 bases and J by 0 bases, leaving 15 bases between them. CDR3 DNA sequence: TGTGCCAGTACCGAAGGGTCAGGGGCAACTAATGAAAAACTGTTTTTT. Translated, it gives CASTEGSGATNEKLFF.

This clonotype was seen at least ten times. The chain links TRBV11-2 to TRBJ2-3, with TRBD1 matching 7 bases. J lost 0 bases, V lost 5 bases, and 5 bases had no gene match. Germline CDR1 and CDR2: SGHAT and FQNNGV. The CDR3 consists of 15 residues. CDR3 coding DNA: TGTGCCAGCAGCCTCGGACAGGCGAGCACAGATACGCAGTATTTT. This sequence encodes CASSLGQASTDTQYF.

This chain uses TRBV6-2 or TRBV6-3 with TRBJ2-6; possibly TRBD1 or TRBD2 for D (7 bases each). The V and J ends lost 2 bases and 12 bases respectively, with 14 bases between them. CDR3 length equals 14 residues. Germline-derived CDR1 and CDR2 are MNHEY and SVGEGT. The CDR3 region has the DNA TGTGCCAGCAGTTACCCACCAGGGGGGGGCGTCCTGACTTTC. Residues: CASSYPPGGGVLTF.

This clonotype was recorded a few times. The chain joins TRBV7-6 to TRBJ2-3; no reliable D call. The CDR3 runs 13 residues. Trimming removed 5 bases at V and 1 base at J, with 7 bases between. The germline V gene encodes CDR1 SGHVS and CDR2 FNYEAQ. This CDR3 reads CASSARRTDTQYF. CDR3 coding DNA: TGTGCCAGCAGCGCCCGGCGCACAGATACGCAGTATTTT.

The CDR3 DNA is TGCAGTGCTAGAGATTTCCGCGGGGATAGCGGGGGTGGGAATGAGCAGTTCTTC. As protein: CSARDFRGDSGGGNEQFF. The chain joins TRBV20-1 to TRBJ2-1, with TRBD2 matching 9 bases. V trimming: 0 bases; J trimming: 7 bases; junction bases outside the gene matches: 16. Germline V gives CDR1 DFQATT, CDR2 SNEGSKA (reference sequence). This CDR3 contains 18 residues.

V usage is TRBV19 and J usage is TRBJ2-1, with 10 bases fitting TRBD2. The ends lost 9 bases at V and 8 bases at J; junction bases unmatched: 16. Germline V lookup: CDR1 LNHDA, CDR2 SQIVND (reference sequence). The CDR3 is made up of 16 amino acids. DNA for the CDR3: TGTGCCAGCTTTAACCCGCTTTCTAGCGGGGGCGATGAGCAGTTCTTC. Its protein is CASFNPLSSGGDEQFF.

The sample holds one count of this clonotype. No conserved phenylalanine or tryptophan is present at the end of the CDR3, so a read error is the likely explanation. The limits of the CDR3 on the DNA are not certain, so only TCRdb's listed CDR3 is given. The rearrangement joins TRBV29-1 to TRBJ1-2. Germline V CDR1 and CDR2: SQVTM, ANQGSEA. Both ends counted, the CDR3 spans 8 residues. CDR3 sequence: CSVSSGLL.

This clonotype came up a few times. This chain connects TRBV4-1 to TRBJ1-1, with D unresolved. Looked up from germline, CDR1 is MGHRA and CDR2 is YSYEKL. The CDR3 contains 14 residues. The V and J ends lost 3 bases and 3 bases respectively, with 11 bases between them. The CDR3 nucleotides are TGCGCCAGCAGCCACCCTGGCTTGTACACTGAAGCTTTCTTT. Its protein product is CASSHPGLYTEAFF.

This clonotype was found a few times. The V gene is TRBV19, the J gene TRBJ2-2; D gene uncertain. Germline CDR1 is LNHDA and CDR2 is SQIVND (reference sequence). V was cut by 2 bases and J by 4 bases, with 11 bases left in between. The CDR3 is 15 amino acids. CDR3 sequence: CASSILGLATGELFF. In DNA form, the CDR3 reads TGTGCCAGTAGTATACTCGGATTAGCCACCGGGGAGCTGTTTTTT.

This clonotype was observed a handful of times. This sequence joins TRBV7-9 and TRBJ1-2; D may be TRBD1 (6 bases). The V gene lost 0 bases and the J gene lost 6 bases, with 14 bases spanning the gap. CDR3 length equals 15 residues. CDR1 is SEHNR, CDR2 FQNEAQ, per germline (reference sequence). In DNA, the CDR3 is TGTGCCAGCAGCTTAGCCGGGGGGCCGAGACATGGCTACACCTTC. Protein: CASSLAGGPRHGYTF.

This clonotype was seen once. This chain joins TRBV7-6 and TRBJ1-3, with TRBD1 as a possible D gene (5 bases). Germline CDR1 and CDR2: SGHVS and FNYEAQ. V lost 3 bases, J lost 0 bases, and 12 bases lay in between. The CDR3 is made up of 16 amino acids. CDR3 sequence (DNA): TGTGCCAGCAGCTTCTTTAGGGGCCACTCTGGAAACACCATATATTTT. Its translation is CASSFFRGHSGNTIYF.

This clonotype was recorded a few times. The chain combines TRBV6-2 or TRBV6-3 with TRBJ2-1, with D unclear. From germline, CDR1 is MNHEY and CDR2 SVGEGT. The CDR3 has 14 amino acids. V lost 2 bases, J lost 7 bases, and 12 bases lay in between. The CDR3 DNA sequence: TGTGCCAGCAGTTACCCCGTGGAGTGGAATGAGCAGTTCTTC. Amino acids: CASSYPVEWNEQFF.

V usage is TRBV10-3 and J usage is TRBJ1-2; 7 bases line up with TRBD1. Germline V gene data show CDR1 as ENHRY and CDR2 as SYGVKD. V was clipped by 2 bases and J by 4 bases; unmatched bases: 7. The CDR3 is 15 amino acids. CDR3 amino acids: CAISEEDRSSYGYTF. CDR3 DNA: TGTGCCATCAGTGAGGAGGACAGGTCCTCCTATGGCTACACCTTC.